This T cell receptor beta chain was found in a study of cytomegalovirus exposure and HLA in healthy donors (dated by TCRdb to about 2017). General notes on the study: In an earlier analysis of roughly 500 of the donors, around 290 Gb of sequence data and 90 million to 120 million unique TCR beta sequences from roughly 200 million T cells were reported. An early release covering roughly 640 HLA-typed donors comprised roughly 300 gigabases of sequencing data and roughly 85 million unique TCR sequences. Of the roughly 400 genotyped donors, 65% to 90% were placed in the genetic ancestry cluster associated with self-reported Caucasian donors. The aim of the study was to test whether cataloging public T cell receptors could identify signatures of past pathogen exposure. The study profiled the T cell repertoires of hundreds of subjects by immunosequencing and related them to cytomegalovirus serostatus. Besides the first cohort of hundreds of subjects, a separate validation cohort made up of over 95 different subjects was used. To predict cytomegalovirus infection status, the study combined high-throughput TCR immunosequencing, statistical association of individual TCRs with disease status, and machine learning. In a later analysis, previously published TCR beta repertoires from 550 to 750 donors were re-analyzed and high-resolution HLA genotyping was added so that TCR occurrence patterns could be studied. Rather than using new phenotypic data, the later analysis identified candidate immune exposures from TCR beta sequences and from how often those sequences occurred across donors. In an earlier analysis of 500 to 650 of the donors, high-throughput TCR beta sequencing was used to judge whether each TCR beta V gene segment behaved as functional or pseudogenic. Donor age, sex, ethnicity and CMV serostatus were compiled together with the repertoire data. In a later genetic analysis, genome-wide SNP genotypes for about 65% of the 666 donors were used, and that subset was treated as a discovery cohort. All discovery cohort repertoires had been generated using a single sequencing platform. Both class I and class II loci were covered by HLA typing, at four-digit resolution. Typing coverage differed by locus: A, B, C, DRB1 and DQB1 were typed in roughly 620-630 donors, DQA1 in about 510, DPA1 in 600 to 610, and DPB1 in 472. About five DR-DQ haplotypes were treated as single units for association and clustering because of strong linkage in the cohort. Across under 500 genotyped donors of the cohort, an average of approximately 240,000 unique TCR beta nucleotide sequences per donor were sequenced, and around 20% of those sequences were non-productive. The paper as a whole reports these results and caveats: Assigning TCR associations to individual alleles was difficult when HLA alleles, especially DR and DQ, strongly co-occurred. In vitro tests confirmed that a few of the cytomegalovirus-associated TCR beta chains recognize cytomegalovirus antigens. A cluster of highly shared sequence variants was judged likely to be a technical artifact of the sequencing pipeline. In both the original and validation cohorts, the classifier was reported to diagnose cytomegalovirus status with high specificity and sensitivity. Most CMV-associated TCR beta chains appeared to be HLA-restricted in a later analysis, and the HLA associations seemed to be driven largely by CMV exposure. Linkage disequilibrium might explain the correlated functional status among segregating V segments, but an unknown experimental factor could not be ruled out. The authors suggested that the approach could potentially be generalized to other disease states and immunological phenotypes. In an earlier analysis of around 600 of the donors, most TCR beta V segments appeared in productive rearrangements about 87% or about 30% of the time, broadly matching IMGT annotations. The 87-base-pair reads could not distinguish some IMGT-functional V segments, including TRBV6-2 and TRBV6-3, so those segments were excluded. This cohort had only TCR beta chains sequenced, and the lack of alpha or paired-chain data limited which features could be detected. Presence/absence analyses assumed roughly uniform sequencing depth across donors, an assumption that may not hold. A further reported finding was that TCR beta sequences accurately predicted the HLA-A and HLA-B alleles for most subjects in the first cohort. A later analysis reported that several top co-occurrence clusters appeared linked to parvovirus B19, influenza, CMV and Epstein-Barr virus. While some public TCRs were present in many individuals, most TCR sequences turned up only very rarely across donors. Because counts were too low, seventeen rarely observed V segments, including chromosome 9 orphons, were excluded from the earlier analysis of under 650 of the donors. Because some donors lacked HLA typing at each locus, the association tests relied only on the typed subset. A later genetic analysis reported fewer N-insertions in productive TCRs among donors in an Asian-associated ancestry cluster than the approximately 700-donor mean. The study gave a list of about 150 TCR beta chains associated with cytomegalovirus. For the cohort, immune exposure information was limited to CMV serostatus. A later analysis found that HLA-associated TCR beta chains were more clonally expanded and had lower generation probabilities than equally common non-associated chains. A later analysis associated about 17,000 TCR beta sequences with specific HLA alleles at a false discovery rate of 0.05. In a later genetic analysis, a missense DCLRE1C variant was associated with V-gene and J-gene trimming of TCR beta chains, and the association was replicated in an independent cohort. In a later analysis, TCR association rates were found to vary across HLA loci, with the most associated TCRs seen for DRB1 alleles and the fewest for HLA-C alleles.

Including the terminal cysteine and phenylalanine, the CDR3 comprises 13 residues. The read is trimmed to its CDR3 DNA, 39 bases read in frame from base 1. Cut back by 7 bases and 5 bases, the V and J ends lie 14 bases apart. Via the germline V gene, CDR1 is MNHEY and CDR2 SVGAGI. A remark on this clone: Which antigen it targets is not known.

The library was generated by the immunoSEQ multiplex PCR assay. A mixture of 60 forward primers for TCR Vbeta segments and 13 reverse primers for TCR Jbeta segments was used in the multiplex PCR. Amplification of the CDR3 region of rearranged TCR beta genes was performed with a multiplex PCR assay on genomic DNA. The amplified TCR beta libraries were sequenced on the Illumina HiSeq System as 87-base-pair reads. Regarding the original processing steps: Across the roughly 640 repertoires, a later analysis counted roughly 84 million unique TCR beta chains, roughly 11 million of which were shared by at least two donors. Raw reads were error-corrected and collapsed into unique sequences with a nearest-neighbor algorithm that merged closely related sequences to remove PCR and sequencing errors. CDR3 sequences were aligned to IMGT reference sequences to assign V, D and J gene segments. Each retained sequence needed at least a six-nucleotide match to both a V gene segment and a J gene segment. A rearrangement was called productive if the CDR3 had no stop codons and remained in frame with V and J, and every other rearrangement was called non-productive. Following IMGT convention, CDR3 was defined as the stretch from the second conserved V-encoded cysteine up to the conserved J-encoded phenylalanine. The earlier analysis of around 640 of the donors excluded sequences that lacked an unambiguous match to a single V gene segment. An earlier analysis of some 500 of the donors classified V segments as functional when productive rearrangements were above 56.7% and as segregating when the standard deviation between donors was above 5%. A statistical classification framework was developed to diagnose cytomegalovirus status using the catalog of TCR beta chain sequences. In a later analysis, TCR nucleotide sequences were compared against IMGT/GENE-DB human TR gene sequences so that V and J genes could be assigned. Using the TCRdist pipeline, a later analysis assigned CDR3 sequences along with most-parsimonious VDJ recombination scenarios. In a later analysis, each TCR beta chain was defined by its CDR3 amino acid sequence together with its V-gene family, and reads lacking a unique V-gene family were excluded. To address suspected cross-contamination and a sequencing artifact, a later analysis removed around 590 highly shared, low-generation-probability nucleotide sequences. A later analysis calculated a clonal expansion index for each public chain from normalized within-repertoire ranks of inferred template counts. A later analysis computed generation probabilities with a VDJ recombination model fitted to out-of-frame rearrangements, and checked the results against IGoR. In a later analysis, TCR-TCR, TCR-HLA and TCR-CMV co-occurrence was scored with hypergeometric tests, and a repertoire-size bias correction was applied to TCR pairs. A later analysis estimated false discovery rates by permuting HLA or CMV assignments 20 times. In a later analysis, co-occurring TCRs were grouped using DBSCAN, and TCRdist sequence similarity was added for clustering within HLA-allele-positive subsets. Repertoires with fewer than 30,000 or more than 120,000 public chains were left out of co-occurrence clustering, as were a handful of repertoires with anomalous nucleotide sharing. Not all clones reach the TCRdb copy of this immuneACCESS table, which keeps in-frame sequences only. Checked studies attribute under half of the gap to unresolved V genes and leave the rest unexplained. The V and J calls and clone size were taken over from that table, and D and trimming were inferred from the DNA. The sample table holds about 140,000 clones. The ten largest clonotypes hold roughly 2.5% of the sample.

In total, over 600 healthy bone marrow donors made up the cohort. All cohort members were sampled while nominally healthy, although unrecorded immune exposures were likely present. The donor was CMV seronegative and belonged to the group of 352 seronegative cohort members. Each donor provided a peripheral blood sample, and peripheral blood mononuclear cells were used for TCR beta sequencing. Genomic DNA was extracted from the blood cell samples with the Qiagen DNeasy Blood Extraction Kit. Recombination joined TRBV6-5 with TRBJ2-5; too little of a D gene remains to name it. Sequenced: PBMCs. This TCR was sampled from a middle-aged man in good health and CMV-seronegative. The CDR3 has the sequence CASTLYLGETQYF. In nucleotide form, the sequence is TGTGCCAGCACTCTGTACCTCGGGGAGACCCAGTACTTC.